Listed here are 23 T cell receptor beta chains from one sample, sequenced in a study of blood T cells in healthy people across ages. Then a second PCR, running roughly 6 to 12 cycles, was carried out with a sample-barcoded 5' primer and a J-beta primer mix. TCRdb reprocessed the 5' RACE reads with MiXCR, giving one entry per CDR3 protein. The data show just over 800,000 distinct CDR3 sequences, around 62% seen once. The sample consisted of blood. Receptor source: a man aged 30 to 45 in good health.

The rearrangement links TRBV11-2 to TRBJ2-6; perhaps TRBD1 as D (6 bases). Germline V gene data show CDR1 as SGHAT and CDR2 as FQNNGV. The germline V and J ends were trimmed by 3 bases and 2 bases, with 11 bases remaining between them. The CDR3 covers 16 residues. CDR3: CASSLLQGAGANVLTF. The DNA for the CDR3 is TGTGCCAGCAGCTTGTTACAGGGCGCTGGGGCCAACGTCCTGACTTTC.

The chain has TRBV6-2 or TRBV6-3 and TRBJ1-5; D is perhaps TRBD1 (5 bases). The V and J ends lost 6 bases and 7 bases respectively, with 10 bases between them. This CDR3 contains 12 residues. CDR1 MNHEY and CDR2 SVGEGT come from the germline V gene. CDR3 protein: CASRPGGQPQHF. The CDR3 DNA reads TGTGCCAGCAGACCTGGGGGACAGCCCCAGCATTTT.

The rearrangement links TRBV28 to TRBJ2-5; 7 nucleotides line up with TRBD2. Germline CDR1 MDHEN, CDR2 SYDVKM. The CDR3 has 12 residues. V shed 9 bases, J shed 0 bases, and the junction held 1 base outside the gene matches. This CDR3 reads CARGTNQETQYF. The DNA for the CDR3 is TGTGCCAGAGGGACTAACCAAGAGACCCAGTACTTC. Together with reference TRBV28 and TRBJ2-5, the CDR3 gives the full variable domain: DVKVTQSSRYLVKRTGEKVFLECVQDMDHENMFWYRQDPGLGLRLIYFSYDVKMKEKGDIPEGYSVSREKKERFSLILESASTNQTSMYLCARGTNQETQYFGPGTRLLVL.

The V call is TRBV20-1, the J call TRBJ2-3, with 14 bases fitting TRBD2. Trimming at V came to 2 bases and at J to 3 bases, leaving 4 bases not matched to a gene. The CDR3 sequence is 16 residues long. CDR1 and CDR2 (germline): DFQATT, SNEGSKA (reference sequence). The CDR3 is CSARPGTSGGTDTQYF. CDR3 sequence (DNA): TGCAGTGCTAGACCCGGGACTAGCGGGGGAACAGATACGCAGTATTTT.

This clonotype appeared a few times. V usage is TRBV4-2 and J usage is TRBJ2-7, with 7 bases fitting TRBD1. The trim removed 3 bases at V and 1 base at J, leaving 3 bases unmatched. The CDR3 is made up of 14 amino acids. Germline CDR1 reads LGHNA; CDR2 reads YNFKEQ. For the CDR3, the DNA is TGTGCCAGCAGCCATTTACAGGGGTCCTACGAGCAGTACTTC. This codes for CASSHLQGSYEQYF.

The chain combines TRBV5-1 with TRBJ2-5, with D perhaps being TRBD1 or TRBD2 (5 bases each). V gave up 1 base and J gave up 4 bases, with 17 bases separating them. There are 16 residues in the CDR3. Per the germline V gene, CDR1 is SGHRS and CDR2 is YFSETQ. Written as DNA, the CDR3 is TGCGCCAGCAGCTTGATGGGGGTAGACCCGTCAGAGACCCAGTACTTC. This encodes CASSLMGVDPSETQYF.

J is TRBJ1-5 and V is TRBV2; 9 bases fit TRBD1. V trimming: 8 bases; J trimming: 6 bases; junction bases outside the gene matches: 8. CDR3 length equals 14 residues. CDR1 SNHLY and CDR2 FYNNEI come from the germline V gene. The CDR3 region is CASAGTGLFQPQHF. The CDR3 DNA follows: TGTGCCAGCGCGGGGACAGGGCTTTTTCAGCCCCAGCATTTT.

This clonotype was seen only once. V usage is TRBV7-2 and J usage is TRBJ2-1, with TRBD2 matching 7 bases. The CDR3 covers 18 residues. V lost 5 bases, J lost 1 base, and 14 bases stayed unmatched. CDR1 SGHTA and CDR2 FQGNSA come from the germline V gene. This chain's CDR3 is CASSPRGASGNSYNEQFF. As DNA, the CDR3 is TGTGCCAGCAGCCCCCGAGGAGCTAGCGGCAATTCCTACAATGAGCAGTTCTTC.

The chain uses TRBV18 and TRBJ1-6; D possibly corresponds to TRBD1 (5 bases). Looked up from germline, CDR1 is KGHSH and CDR2 is LQKENI. V was trimmed by 2 bases and J by 10 bases, leaving 15 bases between them. The CDR3 spans 15 residues. The CDR3 DNA follows: TGTGCCAGCTCACCAAACCAGGGTACAGGATCACCCCTCCACTTT. This translates into CASSPNQGTGSPLHF. Full variable domain (missing parts from reference TRBV18 and TRBJ1-6): NAGVMQNPRHLVRRRGQEARLRCSPMKGHSHVYWYRQLPEEGLKFMVYLQKENIIDESGMPKERFSAEFPKEGPSILRIQQVVRGDSAAYFCASSPNQGTGSPLHFGNGTRLTVT.

Only a few counts were recorded for this clonotype. The chain recombines TRBV7-8 with TRBJ2-3; 7 bases line up with TRBD1. CDR3 length: 14 amino acids. The V gene end was trimmed by 3 bases and the J gene end by 4 bases; junction bases not matched to a gene: 4. In germline, CDR1 is SGHVS, CDR2 FQNEAQ. CDR3 nucleotides: TGTGCCAGCAGCTTCTTGACAGGGTCAGATACGCAGTATTTT. This sequence encodes CASSFLTGSDTQYF.

This clonotype was observed at least ten times. V gene TRBV5-1 combines with J gene TRBJ2-3; 10 bases are shared with TRBD2. CDR3 size: 15 residues. V lost 4 bases and J lost 5; bases outside the gene matches: 7. The V gene's germline CDR1 is SGHRS and CDR2 YFSETQ. CDR3 region: CASSRSSGGGDTQYF. The CDR3 DNA sequence: TGCGCCAGCAGCCGATCTAGCGGGGGAGGAGATACGCAGTATTTT.

Comments on this clonotype: One end of the junction does not line up with germline, which may come from a read error. The rearrangement joins TRBV29-1 to TRBJ2-1; D may match TRBD1 or TRBD2 (6 bases each). Germline V gene lookup returns CDR1 SQVTM and CDR2 ANQGSEA. This CDR3 is 12 amino acids long. The CDR3 loop reads CSVSGAYNEQFF. CDR3 in DNA: TGCAGCGTTTCGGGGGCCTACAATGAGCAGTTTTTC.

V usage is TRBV4-3 and J usage is TRBJ1-2, with D possibly being TRBD1 (6 bases). The CDR3 has 16 residues. V gave up 0 bases and J gave up 5 bases, with 16 bases separating them. Germline CDR1 is LGHNA and CDR2 is YSLEER. As DNA, the CDR3 is TGCGCCAGCAGCCAAGATATGGACAGTGCTGGATATGGCTACACCTTC. It translates to CASSQDMDSAGYGYTF.

The rearrangement joins TRBV7-3 to TRBJ2-1; 12 nucleotides agree with TRBD2. The CDR3 contains 15 residues. Per the germline V gene, CDR1 is SGHTA and CDR2 is FQGTGA. Trimming took 4 bases from V and 7 from J; bases not matched to a gene: 5. The CDR3: CASSSRTSGENEQFF. The CDR3 DNA follows: TGTGCCAGCAGCTCCAGGACTAGCGGGGAAAATGAGCAGTTCTTC.

This chain uses TRBV6-6 with TRBJ2-1; no firm D call. The length of the CDR3 is 12 residues. Trimming removed 6 bases at V and 4 bases at J, with 7 bases between. CDR1 MNHNY and CDR2 SVGAGI come from the germline V gene (reference sequence). In DNA, the CDR3 is TGTGCCAGCAGGGGCTTGTACAATGAGCAGTTCTTC. Protein product: CASRGLYNEQFF.

This clonotype appeared a few times. The chain employs TRBV3-1 and TRBJ1-4, with D maybe TRBD1 (5 bases). V lost 5 bases and J lost 9, with 19 bases in between. The CDR3 spans 15 residues. Looked up from germline, CDR1 is LGHDT and CDR2 is YNNKEL (reference sequence). This chain's CDR3 is CASSIRDGRNQKLFF. The CDR3 bases are TGTGCCAGCAGCATCCGGGACGGCCGCAACCAAAAACTGTTTTTT.

The chain joins TRBV27 to TRBJ2-7; D might be TRBD1 (6 bases). V lost 5 bases and J 4 bases, leaving 15 bases between the germline ends. This CDR3 is built from 14 residues. Germline-derived CDR1 and CDR2 are MNHEY and SMNVEV (reference sequence). CDR3 protein: CASSLSRDIYEQYF. CDR3 DNA sequence: TGTGCCAGCAGTCTTTCCCGGGACATTTACGAGCAGTACTTC.

This chain uses TRBV29-1 with TRBJ2-4; 11 nucleotides line up with TRBD1. CDR1 and CDR2 (germline): SQVTM, ANQGSEA. Losses at the gene ends were 3 bases for V and 13 bases for J; bases not matched to a gene: 8. The CDR3 consists of 13 residues. CDR3 nucleotide sequence: TGCAGCGTTGACGGACAGGGGGCGAGGGAGCAGTACTTC. The encoded protein is CSVDGQGAREQYF.

The CDR3 DNA reads TGCAGTGCTCCCTTCGGAGGCGAGACCCAGTACTTC. It specifies CSAPFGGETQYF. The rearrangement links TRBV20-1 to TRBJ2-5, with D possibly being TRBD2 (5 bases). The V and J ends lost 5 bases and 5 bases respectively, with 12 bases between them. The length of the CDR3 is 12 residues. From germline, CDR1 is DFQATT and CDR2 SNEGSKA (reference sequence).

In this sample, this clonotype turned up a few times. The V and J genes are TRBV24-1 and TRBJ2-3, with D hard to call. CDR3 length: 13 residues. Trimming removed 4 bases at V and 4 bases at J, with 8 bases between. Per the germline V gene, CDR1 is KGHDR and CDR2 is SFDVKD. In nucleotides, the CDR3 is TGTGCCACCAGTGAGTATGGGCCAGATACGCAGTATTTT. This translates into CATSEYGPDTQYF.

The rearrangement links TRBV6-5 to TRBJ1-2; no reliable D call. This CDR3 comprises 13 residues. V dropped 6 bases and J dropped 2 bases, with 10 bases sitting between them. Germline loops: CDR1 MNHEY, CDR2 SVGAGI. The CDR3 region is CASRLDGNYGYTF. The CDR3 region has the DNA TGTGCCAGCAGACTGGACGGAAACTATGGCTACACCTTC.

The rearrangement uses TRBV9 and TRBJ1-5, with D maybe TRBD1 (5 bases). Germline CDR1 SGDLS, CDR2 YYNGEE. The CDR3 sequence is 14 residues long. V was clipped by 3 bases and J by 5 bases, with 12 bases between them. CDR3 DNA: TGTGCCAGCAGCGACTCCGGGACGTATCAGCCCCAGCATTTT. The encoded protein is CASSDSGTYQPQHF.

The rearrangement links TRBV6-5 to TRBJ1-2, with a possible D match to TRBD1 (5 bases). The germline CDR1 and CDR2 sequences are MNHEY and SVGAGI. Deletions cut 5 bases from V and 5 bases from J, with 21 bases between. The CDR3 contains 16 residues. CDR3 sequence (DNA): TGTGCCAGCAGTCGAGCCGGGACCCCCACGGGGTATGGCTACACCTTC. Translating it yields CASSRAGTPTGYGYTF.